Following are 2 T cell receptor beta chains from one sample sequenced in a study of beta chain features in type 1 diabetes. Isolated RNA was reverse transcribed in full, so expressed TCRB transcripts were sequenced. TCRdb keeps only in-frame clones here, not all; method: immunoSEQ multiplex PCR. The table records just over 450,000 clones, approximately 31% of them present only once. The specimen was naive CD4+ T cells from blood. These receptor sequences come from a man aged 18-30 years in good health.

V usage is TRBV10-3 and J usage is TRBJ2-1, with TRBD2 matching 15 bases. Germline lookup yields CDR1 ENHRY and CDR2 SYGVKD. The V gene end was trimmed by 6 bases and the J gene end by 5 bases; junction bases not matched to a gene: 8. The CDR3 is 17 residues long. The CDR3 region is CAIRRTSGRVDNNEQFF. CDR3 coding DNA: TGTGCCATCAGGAGGACTAGCGGGAGGGTGGACAACAATGAGCAGTTCTTC.

The gene calls are TRBV15 and TRBJ2-1, with TRBD2 identical over 12 bases. Per germline, CDR1 LNHNV and CDR2 YYDKDF (reference sequence). CDR3 length: 14 amino acids. V lost 7 bases and J lost 5; bases outside the gene matches: 3. The CDR3 DNA sequence: TGTGCCACCATTGCTAGCGGGAGGGACAATGAGCAGTTCTTC. This sequence encodes CATIASGRDNEQFF.